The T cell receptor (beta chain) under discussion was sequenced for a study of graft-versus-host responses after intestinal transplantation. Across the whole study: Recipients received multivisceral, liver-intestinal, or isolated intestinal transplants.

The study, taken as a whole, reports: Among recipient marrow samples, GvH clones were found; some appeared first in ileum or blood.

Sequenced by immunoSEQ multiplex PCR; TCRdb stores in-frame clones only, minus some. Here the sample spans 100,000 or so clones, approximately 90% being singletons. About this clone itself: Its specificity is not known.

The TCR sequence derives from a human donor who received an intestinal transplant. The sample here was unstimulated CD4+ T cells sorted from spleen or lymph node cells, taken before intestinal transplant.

As DNA, the CDR3 is TGTGCCAGCAGCTTCAAAACCGGGACAGCGAACACTGAAGCTTTCTTT. Encoded protein: CASSFKTGTANTEAFF. This rearrangement joins TRBV7-8 to TRBJ1-1; 7 nucleotides agree with TRBD1. V was pared by 3 bases and J by 1 base, with 8 bases of the junction left unmatched. CDR3 length equals 16 residues. Germline assignment: CDR1 SGHVS and CDR2 FQNEAQ. Full variable domain (remainder filled in from reference TRBV7-8 and TRBJ1-1): GAGVSQSPRYKVAKRGQDVALRCDPISGHVSLFWYQQALGQGPEFLTYFQNEAQLDKSGLPSDRFFAERPEGSVSTLKIQRTQQEDSAVYLCASSFKTGTANTEAFFGQGTRLTVV.